A single TCR beta chain is shown here with its context. TCRdb's table, derived via immunoSEQ multiplex PCR, lists solely in-frame clones and lacks some. This table holds approximately 90,000 clones, approximately 90% found once. V shed 6 bases and J 2 bases; nucleotides not matched to a gene: 7. This CDR3 region has 15 residues. Germline V gene data show CDR1 as MNHNY and CDR2 as SVGAGI (reference sequence). These data belong to a study of T cell changes during pregnancy in multiple sclerosis. The material sequenced was peripheral blood, taken in the first trimester of pregnancy. The TCR was taken from a female donor with multiple sclerosis, enrolled in a pregnancy study. The chain combines TRBV6-6 with TRBJ2-1; the match to TRBD1 covers 7 bases. The CDR3 here is CASSPDRVPYNEQFF. The CDR3 DNA follows: TGTGCCAGCAGCCCTGACAGGGTACCCTACAATGAGCAGTTCTTC.